This T cell receptor beta chain stems from a study of blood T cells in healthy people across ages. Study-level points and caveats: Measured against age, TCR beta diversity per million T cells decreased in a roughly linear manner.

As for this clonotype: The antigen is not known.

Primers used in a second PCR of roughly 7 to 12 cycles were a sample-barcoded 5' primer and a J-beta primer mix. TCRdb fed the 5' RACE reads into MiXCR, producing one record per CDR3 protein. The sample carries about 1.4 million distinct CDR3 sequences, approximately 63% recorded once. Germline assignment: CDR1 LGHNA and CDR2 YNFKEQ. Deletions cut 0 bases from V and 6 bases from J, with 14 bases between. The CDR3 extends over 15 amino acids. This clonotype was sampled from a man aged 18 to 29 in good health. The chain is built from TRBV4-2 and TRBJ1-2; no clear D. The sequencing input was blood. CDR3 residues: CASSQDFTAANGYTF. Here the CDR3 DNA reads TGTGCCAGCAGCCAAGATTTTACGGCGGCAAATGGCTACACCTTC.